The clone carrying this T cell receptor beta chain was seen a handful of times. The antigen is unknown. This specimen comes from a study of beta chain features in type 1 diabetes. Study background: Age, gender and cell yields were similar between patients and healthy donors. Findings and limits, study-wide: Patients with Type 1 diabetes showed moderately but significantly shorter TCRB CDR3s in all four CD4+ subsets. Patients with type 1 diabetes showed fewer VDJ junction insertions and more deletions. Whatever favoring of shorter templates PCR might show would apply equally to patients and controls.

Expressed TCRB transcripts were sequenced, since all the RNA that had been isolated was reverse transcribed. Data came from immunoSEQ multiplex PCR; TCRdb stores just in-frame clones and leaves some out. The repertoire holds more than 60,000 clones, with roughly 60% as singletons. The CDR3 runs 16 residues. V lost 0 bases to trimming and J lost 2 bases, with 8 bases between them. Germline-derived CDR1 and CDR2 are LNHDA and SQIVND (reference sequence). The material sequenced was Tregs from blood. V and J are TRBV19 and TRBJ2-6; tentatively, D is TRBD2 (6 bases). This clonotype was obtained from a woman younger than 30 in good health. CDR3 amino acids: CASSIDPGAGANVLTF. The CDR3, as DNA: TGTGCCAGTAGTATAGATCCGGGGGCTGGGGCCAACGTCCTGACTTTC. Full variable domain (remainder filled in from reference TRBV19 and TRBJ2-6): DGGITQSPKYLFRKEGQNVTLSCEQNLNHDAMYWYRQDPGQGLRLIYYSQIVNDFQKGDIAEGYSVSREKKESFPLTVTSAQKNPTAFYLCASSIDPGAGANVLTFGAGSRLTVL.